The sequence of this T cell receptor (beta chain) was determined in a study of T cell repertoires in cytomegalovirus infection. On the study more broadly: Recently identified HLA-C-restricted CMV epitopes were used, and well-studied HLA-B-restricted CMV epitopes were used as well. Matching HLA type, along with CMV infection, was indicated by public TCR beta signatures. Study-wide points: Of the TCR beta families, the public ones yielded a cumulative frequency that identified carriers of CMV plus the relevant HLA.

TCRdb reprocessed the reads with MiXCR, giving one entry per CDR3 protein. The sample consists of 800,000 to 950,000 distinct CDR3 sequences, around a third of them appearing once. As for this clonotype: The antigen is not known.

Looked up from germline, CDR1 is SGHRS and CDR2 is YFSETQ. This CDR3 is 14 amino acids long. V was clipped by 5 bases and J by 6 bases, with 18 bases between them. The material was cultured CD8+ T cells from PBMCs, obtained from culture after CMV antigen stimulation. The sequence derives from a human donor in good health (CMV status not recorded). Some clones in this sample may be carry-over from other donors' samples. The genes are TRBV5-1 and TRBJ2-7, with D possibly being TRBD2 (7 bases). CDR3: CASSQEGGTVEQYF. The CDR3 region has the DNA TGCGCCAGCAGTCAAGAGGGGGGGACTGTCGAGCAGTACTTC.